Below, one T cell receptor beta chain is given with its context. What it recognizes is unknown. This table comes from immunoSEQ multiplex PCR, and its TCRdb copy is limited to in-frame clones, with some not included. The table has approximately 200,000 clones, 70% to 85% seen once; the top ten hold around 15%. These data belong to a study of cytomegalovirus exposure and HLA in healthy donors. Findings and limits, study-wide: Across donors, most TCRs were seen rarely, yet some public ones were widespread. In a later analysis, first-cohort TCR clusters were found to tend to co-occur in the 100 to 150 validation repertoires. Reportedly, cytomegalovirus status was diagnosed with high sensitivity and specificity. The study put some 150 TCR beta chains on its list as cytomegalovirus-associated.

Trimming pared 1 base from V and 7 bases from J, leaving 11 bases between. The CDR3 runs to 13 residues. The germline gives CDR1 SEHNR, CDR2 FQNEAQ (reference sequence). Material for sequencing was PBMCs. The sequence was collected from a woman aged 25 to 39 in good health and CMV-seropositive. J is TRBJ2-7 and V is TRBV7-9; no clear D gene. CDR3 coding DNA: TGTGCCAGCAGCTTAGTCGGAGTTAGGGAGCAGTACTTC. Translated, it gives CASSLVGVREQYF.